This T cell receptor beta chain emerged from a study of T cell repertoires in cytomegalovirus infection. Study summary: Both a matching HLA type and CMV infection were indicated by public TCR beta signatures.

Each CDR3 protein gets one entry after TCRdb re-called the reads with MiXCR. The sample lists around 190,000 distinct CDR3 sequences, roughly an eighth occurring once. This clonotype was found a few times. Its antigen remains unidentified. Regarding the study as a whole: There were HLA-C-restricted CMV-specific TCR beta clonotypes dominating the ex vivo response.

Trimming left V 4 bases short and J 1 base short, with 22 bases between. The CDR3 totals 17 residues. Per the germline V gene, CDR1 is SQVTM and CDR2 is ANQGSEA. The clonotype was recovered from a human donor in good health (CMV status not recorded). Some clones in this sample may be carry-over from other donors' samples. Sequenced input: PBMCs. The chain carries TRBV29-1 and TRBJ1-1; TRBD1 is a possible D gene (5 bases). The CDR3 region has the DNA TGCAGCGTTGTAGAGCTATTAATGATGGGGCGGAACACTGAAGCTTTCTTT. This sequence encodes CSVVELLMMGRNTEAFF.